This is a list of T cell receptor beta chains from one sample in a study of T cell responses to AZD1222 COVID-19 vaccine. Profiled with immunoSEQ multiplex PCR; TCRdb holds only in-frame clones, not every one. This table holds around 130,000 clones, approximately 92% found once. This specimen was peripheral blood, taken 28 days after the second AZD1222 dose. The receptor source for this set is an adult who received the AZD1222 COVID-19 vaccine. CDR3s include the opening cysteine and the closing phenylalanine or tryptophan. A D gene is named only where the DNA matches it firmly. Size is stated for part of the rows, as once, few or many counts, or as a class when the clone is expanded.

NA,NA,TRBJ1-2,TRBV6-5,TGTGCCAGCAGGAGAGAGGGCGCAGATGGCTACACCTTC,CASRREGADGYTF
NA,NA,TRBJ1-1,TRBV27,TGTGCCAGCAGTTTAAAAGGGGGGCTCGGCACTGAAGCTTTCTTT,CASSLKGGLGTEAFF
NA,NA,TRBJ1-1,TRBV5-6,TGTGCCAGCAGCTTGGGCGGGTTTAGGGATGAAGCTTTCTTT,CASSLGGFRDEAFF
NA,NA,TRBJ1-2,TRBV6-4,TGTGCCAGCAGTGACTCGCAGAGGGACTACACCTTC,CASSDSQRDYTF
TRBD2,NA,TRBJ2-3,TRBV11-1,TGTGCCAGCAGCTTAGTTGGCGGGAGGACCTTGATCGGGCAGTATTTT,CASSLVGGRTLIGQYF
TRBD2,NA,TRBJ2-5,TRBV5-1,TGCGCCAGCAGCTTGGGACTAGCGGGGGGGTTACAAGAGACCCAGTACTTC,CASSLGLAGGLQETQYF
TRBD1,NA,TRBJ1-3,TRBV3-1/TRBV3-2,TGTGCCAGCAGCCACTCGACAGGGCGAGCTGGAAACACCATATATTTT,CASSHSTGRAGNTIYF
TRBD1,NA,TRBJ2-2,TRBV30,TGTGCCTGGATCCGGACAGGGATCCCCACCGGGGAGCTGTTTTTT,CAWIRTGIPTGELFF
NA,NA,TRBJ2-3,TRBV12-2,TGTGCAAGTCGCTTAGGGGGACCTCACGCGGTGGCAGATACGCAGTATTTT,CASRLGGPHAVADTQYF
NA,NA,TRBJ2-1,TRBV7-2,TGTGCCAGCAGCTTAGCGCTAATTAGCGGCCACAATGAGCAGTTCTTC,CASSLALISGHNEQFF
TRBD1,NA,TRBJ1-4,TRBV2,TGTGCCAGCAGGGGACAGGGATTGAGGGACGAAAAACTGTTTTTT,CASRGQGLRDEKLFF
TRBD1,NA,TRBJ2-2,TRBV7-9,TGTGCCAGCAGCACCATACCGGACAGGTCAGGGGAGCTGTTTTTT,CASSTIPDRSGELFF
TRBD1,NA,TRBJ2-5,TRBV24-1,TGTGCCACCAGTGACCCGGGACAGGGGGTCGGAGAGACCCAGTACTTC,CATSDPGQGVGETQYF
NA,NA,TRBJ1-5,TRBV10-3,TGTGCCACCAAAAAGGGGGGGGCTGAGAGCAATCAGCCCCAGCATTTT,CATKKGGAESNQPQHF
NA,NA,TRBJ2-5,TRBV15,TGTGCCACCAGCAGAGATCGGGGGGAGACCCAGTACTTC,CATSRDRGETQYF
NA,once,TRBJ2-2,TRBV29-1,TGCAGCGGCCTGCGGCTTTTCACCGGGGAGCTGTTTTTT,CSGLRLFTGELFF
TRBD1,NA,TRBJ2-1,TRBV7-9,TGTGCCAGCAGCTTACGAGGGGGCGCGGACAATGAGCAGTTCTTC,CASSLRGGADNEQFF
NA,NA,TRBJ2-3,TRBV11-2,TGTGCCAGCAGCTTAGTCGGCGGATCTAGCACAGATACGCAGTATTTT,CASSLVGGSSTDTQYF
NA,NA,TRBJ1-1,TRBV30,TGTGCCTGGTCGCGGGTGAACACTGAAGCTTTCTTT,CAWSRVNTEAFF
NA,NA,TRBJ2-1,TRBV6-2/TRBV6-3,TGTGCCAGCAGTTCCAAAAGAGGACATTCCTACAATGAGCAGTTCTTC,CASSSKRGHSYNEQFF
NA,once,TRBJ1-2,TRBV13,TGTGCCAGCAGCTTAGAGCGGGGGAACTATGGCTACACCTTC,CASSLERGNYGYTF
TRBD1,NA,TRBJ1-1,TRBV5-1,TGCGCCAGCAGCTTGGGGGCAGGGGGCTACACTGAAGCTTTCTTT,CASSLGAGGYTEAFF
TRBD1,NA,TRBJ1-2,TRBV19,TGTGCCAGTAGTATTGGGACAGGGGACTATGGCTACACCTTC,CASSIGTGDYGYTF
TRBD2,NA,TRBJ2-1,TRBV7-3,TGTGCCAGCAGTTACGGGACTAGCGGTGAGCAGTTCTTC,CASSYGTSGEQFF
TRBD1,NA,TRBJ1-6,TRBV4-1,TGCGCCAGCAGCCATACAGGGGCTGGGAATTTGGGTTCACCCCTCCACTTT,CASSHTGAGNLGSPLHF
TRBD1,NA,TRBJ2-2,TRBV7-9,TGTGCCAGCAGCTGGGGACAGGGGGGATTCACCGGGGAGCTGTTTTTT,CASSWGQGGFTGELFF
TRBD1,NA,TRBJ1-2,TRBV27,TGTGCCAGCAGTTTACAGGGGGGAAACTATGGCTACACCTTC,CASSLQGGNYGYTF
NA,NA,TRBJ1-5,TRBV7-2,TGTGCCAGCAGCTTTGCTAGCGATCAGCCCCAGCATTTT,CASSFASDQPQHF
NA,NA,TRBJ1-5,TRBV19,TGTGCCAGTAGTGACTCAGAGGGGGTTGAGGATCAGCCCCAGCATTTT,CASSDSEGVEDQPQHF
NA,NA,TRBJ1-6,TRBV10-2,TGCGCCAGCGGGACCTTTAATTCACCCCTCCACTTT,CASGTFNSPLHF
NA,NA,TRBJ1-5,TRBV27,TGTGCCAGCAGTTTAGCAGGGCAGCGGCAGCCCCAGCATTTT,CASSLAGQRQPQHF
NA,once,TRBJ1-2,TRBV4-1,TGCGCCAGCAGCCAAGAAAAATTGGGGAACTATGGCTACACCTTC,CASSQEKLGNYGYTF
TRBD1,NA,TRBJ1-2,TRBV6-5,TGTGCCAGCAGCCCCGGGACAGGGAACTATGGCTACACCTTC,CASSPGTGNYGYTF
NA,NA,TRBJ1-3,TRBV30,TGTGCCTGGAGTCGCACGGGGTGGACTGGAAACACCATATATTTT,CAWSRTGWTGNTIYF
TRBD2,once,TRBJ2-5,TRBV18,TGTGCCAGCTCCAAGACTAGCCTGGAGACCCAGTACTTC,CASSKTSLETQYF
NA,once,TRBJ2-3,TRBV9,TGTGCCAGCAGCGTAGGAAGCATCAGGGCAGATACGCAGTATTTT,CASSVGSIRADTQYF
NA,NA,TRBJ1-5,TRBV5-5,TGTGCCAGCAGCTTCTCGCCCAACAGCAATCAGCCCCAGCATTTT,CASSFSPNSNQPQHF
TRBD1,NA,TRBJ1-2,TRBV4-1,TGCGCCAGCAGCCAAGTAAACAGGGGTAGGGGCTACACCTTC,CASSQVNRGRGYTF
NA,NA,TRBJ2-7,TRBV23-1,TGCGCCAGCAATCGACAGTCCCTAGTGGAGGAGCAGTACTTC,CASNRQSLVEEQYF
TRBD2,NA,TRBJ2-5,TRBV19,TGTGCCAGTAGTACATCCTCGGCAGCGGGAGTCGCAGAGACCCAGTACTTC,CASSTSSAAGVAETQYF
NA,NA,TRBJ2-7,TRBV7-3,TGTGCCAGCAGCTTAACGGGGGACTACGAGCAGTACTTC,CASSLTGDYEQYF
NA,once,TRBJ1-3,TRBV19,TGTGCCAGTAGAGTGGGAAACACCATATATTTT,CASRVGNTIYF
TRBD1,NA,TRBJ2-3,TRBV15,TGTGCCACCAGCGGTGGACAGGGCGCCACAGATACGCAGTATTTT,CATSGGQGATDTQYF
NA,once,TRBJ1-3,TRBV6-6,TGTGCCAGCAGTCAGGACCCTTTGGACACCATATATTTT,CASSQDPLDTIYF
NA,NA,TRBJ1-5,TRBV18,TGTGCCAGCTCCCCTGACAGAGGCAATCAGCCCCAGCATTTT,CASSPDRGNQPQHF
NA,NA,TRBJ1-1,TRBV11-1,TGTGCCAGCAACGTAGGGCCTCAGAACACTGAAGCTTTCTTT,CASNVGPQNTEAFF
TRBD1,NA,TRBJ1-5,TRBV6-5,TGTGCCAGCCGGGGGCAGGGGGCGAGCAATCAGCCCCAGCATTTT,CASRGQGASNQPQHF
NA,NA,TRBJ2-2,TRBV19,TGTGCCAGTAGTATCGGGGTCACCGGGGAGCTGTTTTTT,CASSIGVTGELFF
TRBD2,NA,TRBJ2-7,TRBV4-1,TGCGCCAGCAGCCAACCCCGGGGGTTAGCGGGGGGGCAGTCCTACGAGCAGTACTTC,CASSQPRGLAGGQSYEQYF
NA,NA,TRBJ1-6,TRBV29-1,TGCAGCGCCCGGGACATGGAAAATTCACCCCTCCACTTT,CSARDMENSPLHF